The source of this T cell receptor beta chain is a study of T cells in localized non-small cell lung cancer. The study, taken as a whole, reports: Tumor trailed uninvolved adjacent lung in T cell clonality, which peaked there. Out of the top 100 tumor clones, a median around 50 were seen in adjacent lung. A denser population of T cells in blood accompanied longer overall survival.

As regards this clone: What it binds is unknown.

This CDR3 has 15 residues. The germline V gene encodes CDR1 SGDLS and CDR2 YYNGEE. Trimming stripped 0 bases from V and 3 bases from J, with 13 bases between. Libraries were prepared by immunoSEQ multiplex PCR; TCRdb keeps only in-frame clonotypes and omits some of them. The sample contains roughly 16,000 clones, about 91% of which appear only once. Material: peripheral blood, obtained before any cancer treatment. This receptor was taken from a female donor older than 55 with stage III squamous cell lung carcinoma. The V and J genes are TRBV9 and TRBJ2-7; D unresolved. CDR3 loop: CASSVGPENFYEQYF. The CDR3 nucleotides read TGTGCCAGCAGCGTAGGTCCAGAAAATTTCTACGAGCAGTACTTC.